This T cell receptor beta chain was recorded in a study of shared clonotypes between healthy human individuals (dated by TCRdb to about 2020). In the study overall: A few men and two women, aged 18 to 49 years, made up the cohort. To estimate repertoire size and how much clonotype sharing occurs between individuals, the study deeply sequenced the blood TCR repertoires of a handful of healthy adults. Libraries were prepared and TCR repertoires were sequenced by different laboratories using diverse techniques, in order to increase sequencing depth and limit assay-specific biases. For each donor, three plates each were used for CD4 naive and CD4 memory, two plates were used for CD8 naive, and one plate was used for CD8 memory. Between about 0.9 and 9 billion PBMCs per donor were obtained by leukapheresis. Points the paper makes about the study in general: Across a few donors, 4.5% to 6.5% of naive CD4, 3.5% of naive CD8, 2.3% of memory CD4, and roughly 0.41% of memory CD8 clonotypes were shared. Rarefaction of sorted-subset datasets indicated incomplete sequencing despite the large sequencing depth. Compared with non-shared clonotypes, clonotypes shared by all four sorted-subset donors had higher generation probabilities. Because the study included a small number of donors, the genetic and exposure-history diversity represented was limited. Sampling was limited to blood, and TCR repertoires in tissue likely differ from TCR repertoires in blood. Based on pairwise subsampling, the degree of clonotype sharing among donors was expected to be affected by sequencing depth. Estimated clonotype richness was generally larger for naive than for memory subsets.

TCR CDR3 regions were amplified from genomic DNA by multiplex PCR using the deep immunoSEQ assay. Extracted genomic DNA from each cell subset was distributed evenly across all wells of several immunoSEQ 96-well plates, and each plate was treated as a replicate. Each replicate PCR for sorted subsets received around 210 ng genomic DNA, equal to 30,000 or so T cell genomes. Purified libraries were measured with a Qubit 3.0 fluorometer, size-checked on a Bioanalyzer 2100, and measured again with the KAPA Library Quantification kit. Every immunoSEQ 96-well plate was sequenced on a separate single-read 150-cycle Illumina NextSeq 550 flow cell. In the source study's methods: The immunoSEQ output contained only junctional sequences without quality scores, so filtering could not match that applied to full-length reads. Sequences were annotated with PyIR, a Python wrapper for IgBLAST v1.9, using IMGT germline references to assign V/J genes and CDR3. Reads were filtered out if the reads had weak V/J assignments (E-value above 1e-6), no CDR3, stop codons, out-of-frame junctions, or ambiguous translated residues. V3J clonotypes were defined by identical inferred V gene, J gene, and CDR3 amino acid sequence. Percentage overlap between repertoires was calculated by dividing the number of shared unique clonotypes by the size of the smaller repertoire. Repertoire richness was assessed with RTK rarefaction, the Chao1 estimator, and Recon v2.1 estimates of unobserved clonotypes. Generation probabilities for all TCRbeta clonotypes obtained by the gDNA method from a handful of donors were computed using OLGA. The table comes from immuneACCESS by way of TCRdb, which keeps in-frame sequences with V and J called. Part of the clones is missing from these tables; in studies checked, under half for an unresolved V gene and the rest for unknown reasons. V, J and clone size are taken as reported in that table, and D and trimming were inferred from the DNA itself. The sample table contains about 1 million clones; only one count was recorded for roughly 70% of them. The ten largest clones take up nearly 1.5% of the sample.

The donors were healthy, HIV-negative adults who had no recently reported acute infections or vaccinations. Only Caucasian adults living in Nashville, Tennessee, USA were represented among the donors. CD4+ T cells were enriched by magnetic negative selection; naive cells were then positively selected on CD45RA, and the negative fraction formed the memory subset. After blood collection by leukapheresis, PBMCs were isolated using Ficoll-Histopaque density gradient centrifugation and then cryopreserved in the vapor phase of liquid nitrogen. Analytical flow cytometry was used to check the purity and quantity of every magnetically sorted T cell population. From each sorted fraction, genomic DNA was isolated and quantified by UV absorbance on a Nanodrop 2000c. With respect to this clone: Its antigen specificity is not known. No much larger clone is present one base from it, and per-base qualities are unavailable.

In the germline V gene (reference sequence), CDR1 corresponds to GTSNPN and CDR2 to SVGIG. The V and J ends are trimmed by 0 bases and 11 bases, leaving 16 bases between them. The CDR3 spans 13 residues, from the cysteine through the phenylalanine. The entry retains the CDR3 DNA only, 39 bases that are in frame from base 1. Sequenced input: memory CD4+ T cells sorted from blood. The cell subset or site label corresponds to: CD45RA-negative fraction. This chain joins TRBV30 to TRBJ1-2; the D gene is perhaps TRBD1, from 5 matching bases. The source is a man between 18 and 29 years old in good health. CDR3 region: CAWSVRRGSGYTF. The nucleotide sequence is given as TGTGCCTGGAGTGTTCGACGGGGGAGCGGGTACACCTTC.